These 26 T cell receptor beta chains were all obtained from the same sample, sequenced in a study of blood T cells in healthy people across ages. Primers used in a second PCR of about 6 to 11 cycles were a sample-barcoded 5' primer and a J-beta primer mix. TCRdb processed the 5' RACE reads anew with MiXCR; each CDR3 protein has one entry. The top ten clones hold under 8.5% of a sample with about 1.4 million distinct CDR3 sequences, approximately 60% of them seen once. The sequencing input was blood. The receptor source for this set is a man aged 18 to 30 in good health.

To note about this clonotype: A read error may produce the germline difference seen at one junction end. This chain uses TRBV4-1 with TRBJ2-7; no firm D call. Germline CDR1 and CDR2: MGHRA and YSYEKL. This CDR3 is built from 11 residues. DNA for the CDR3: TGCGCCGGCAGCCAAGATGGCGAGCAGTACTTC. Encoded protein: CAGSQDGEQYF.

The chain combines TRBV5-1 with TRBJ1-6, with 8 bases that match TRBD1. This CDR3 has 15 amino acids. In germline, CDR1 is SGHRS, CDR2 YFSETQ. The V segment lost 0 bases and the J segment 10 bases; nucleotides outside the gene matches: 6. The DNA of the CDR3 is TGCGCCAGCAGCTTGGGCGGGACAGGTCTATCACCCCTCCACTTT. It translates to CASSLGGTGLSPLHF.

The V and J genes are TRBV19 and TRBJ2-1, with TRBD2 matching over 12 bases. The V segment lost 5 bases and the J segment 10 bases; nucleotides outside the gene matches: 9. CDR1 and CDR2 from the germline V gene are LNHDA and SQIVND (reference sequence). This CDR3 region has 15 residues. Written as DNA, the CDR3 is TGTGCCAGTAGTCCTAGCGGGAGGGTCAGGGAGGAGCAGTTCTTC. It encodes CASSPSGRVREEQFF.

The J gene is TRBJ1-1, the V gene TRBV7-2, with D perhaps matching TRBD1 (5 bases). With 6 bases removed from V and 10 bases from J, the gap between germline ends came to 15 bases. This CDR3 has 12 amino acids. CDR1 SGHTA and CDR2 FQGNSA come from the germline V gene. The CDR3 DNA reads TGTGCCAGCAGAGCTTTACAAGGGGTAGCTTTCTTT. Protein: CASRALQGVAFF.

The rearrangement links TRBV5-1 to TRBJ1-2, with no clear D. Germline CDR1 reads SGHRS; CDR2 reads YFSETQ. Trimming shortened V by 0 bases and J by 8 bases, and 11 bases separated the two germline ends. The CDR3 extends over 13 amino acids. The CDR3 region is CASSLEAGRGYTF. For the CDR3, the DNA is TGCGCCAGCAGCTTGGAGGCAGGCCGAGGCTACACCTTC.

In its sample, this clonotype was seen a few times. This chain connects TRBV5-5 to TRBJ1-5; possible D gene TRBD1, 5 bases. The CDR3 is made up of 15 amino acids. Trimming removed 3 bases from V and 0 bases from J, with 10 bases in between. Looked up from germline, CDR1 is SGHKS and CDR2 is YYEKEE (reference sequence). The CDR3, as DNA: TGTGCCAGCAGCTCTCGACAGCCTAGCAATCAGCCCCAGCATTTT. Translated: CASSSRQPSNQPQHF.

This clonotype was counted between two and nine times. The V gene is TRBV7-2, the J gene TRBJ1-1, with 8 bases matching TRBD1. There are 14 residues in the CDR3. J was trimmed by 4 bases and V by 1 base; bases with no gene match: 2. Germline CDR1 and CDR2: SGHTA and FQGNSA. CDR3 sequence reads: CASSLEDRVTEAFF. The CDR3 DNA sequence: TGTGCCAGCAGCTTAGAGGACAGGGTCACTGAAGCTTTCTTT.

V is TRBV28 and J is TRBJ2-3, with TRBD2 matching 8 bases. Trimming at V came to 3 bases and at J to 0 bases, leaving 11 bases not matched to a gene. Germline CDR1 reads MDHEN; CDR2 reads SYDVKM. The CDR3 is 18 residues long. CDR3 in DNA: TGTGCCAGCAGTTTGTACTTCACTAGCGGCCATAGCACAGATACGCAGTATTTT. Protein product: CASSLYFTSGHSTDTQYF.

This clonotype appeared a few times. J is TRBJ2-3 and V is TRBV4-2; 9 bases fit TRBD2. Germline V gene sequence: CDR1 LGHNA, CDR2 YNFKEQ. CDR3 size: 17 residues. Unmatched junction bases numbered 7, after V lost 3 bases and J lost 0 bases. Here the CDR3 DNA reads TGTGCCAGCAGCCATGATTCGCGGGAGGGAAGCACAGATACGCAGTATTTT. This codes for CASSHDSREGSTDTQYF.

The chain combines TRBV3-1 with TRBJ2-4; 9 nucleotides agree with TRBD2. The CDR3 has 16 amino acids. V shed 0 bases, J shed 13 bases, and the junction held 13 bases outside the gene matches. Germline V lookup: CDR1 LGHDT, CDR2 YNNKEL (reference sequence). Written as DNA, the CDR3 is TGTGCCAGCAGCCAAGATGTGGTAGCGGGGGACAATGAGCAGTACTTC. This codes for CASSQDVVAGDNEQYF. The whole variable domain, remainder taken from reference TRBV3-1 and TRBJ2-4, is DTAVSQTPKYLVTQMGNDKSIKCEQNLGHDTMYWYKQDSKKFLKIMFSYNNKELIINETVPNRFSPKSPDKAHLNLHINSLELGDSAVYFCASSQDVVAGDNEQYFGAGTRLSVL.

The J gene is TRBJ1-2, the V gene TRBV10-3; a weak D match, TRBD1 (6 bases). V was clipped by 2 bases and J by 7 bases, with 11 bases between them. Per the germline V gene, CDR1 is ENHRY and CDR2 is SYGVKD. The CDR3 loop spans 13 amino acids. In nucleotides, the CDR3 is TGTGCCATCAGTGAGCGGGGGCGACGTGGCTACACCTTC. It is translated as CAISERGRRGYTF.

Concerning this clonotype: The junction departs from germline at one end; a sequencing error may be responsible. The V call is TRBV12-3 or TRBV12-4, the J call TRBJ2-7, with D perhaps TRBD2 (6 bases). This CDR3 spans 14 amino acids. The DNA for the CDR3 is TGTGCCGGCAGTCACGCCGGGACTGACTACGAGCAGTACTTC. This codes for CAGSHAGTDYEQYF.

The V gene is TRBV5-1, the J gene TRBJ2-3; D may be TRBD2 (6 bases). Germline values: CDR1 SGHRS, CDR2 YFSETQ. V was pared by 0 bases and J by 6 bases, with 20 bases between. The CDR3 runs 17 residues. In DNA form, the CDR3 reads TGCGCCAGCAGCTTGGAACCCCTAGCGAGTTACGACGATACGCAGTATTTT. Protein product: CASSLEPLASYDDTQYF.

The chain couples TRBV6-2 or TRBV6-3 to TRBJ2-3, with D possibly being TRBD2 (7 bases). V was trimmed by 0 bases and J by 4 bases, leaving 14 bases between them. Germline V gene sequence: CDR1 MNHEY, CDR2 SVGEGT. The CDR3 is 16 amino acids. The CDR3 loop is CASSYSGGQSSDTQYF. The CDR3 coding sequence is TGTGCCAGCAGTTACTCGGGGGGGCAGTCTTCAGATACGCAGTATTTT.

V is TRBV7-2 and J is TRBJ2-3; perhaps TRBD1 as D (7 bases). V dropped 5 bases and J dropped 6 bases, with 15 bases sitting between them. The germline CDR1 and CDR2 sequences are SGHTA and FQGNSA. This CDR3 has 14 amino acids. DNA of the CDR3: TGTGCCAGCAGCCCACCAGGGGGGTCCGATACGCAGTATTTT. It encodes CASSPPGGSDTQYF.

The chain is built from TRBV20-1 and TRBJ2-7; D might be TRBD2 (5 bases). Germline V gene sequence: CDR1 DFQATT, CDR2 SNEGSKA (reference sequence). V lost 3 bases and J lost 2, with 11 bases in between. The CDR3 covers 13 residues. The CDR3 nucleotides are TGCAGTGCTAGTTTGTCGAGGGCCTACGAGCAGTACTTC. It codes for CSASLSRAYEQYF.

The chain is built from TRBV20-1 and TRBJ2-7; 15 positions agree with TRBD2. Unmatched junction bases numbered 4, after V lost 3 bases and J lost 4 bases. The germline V gene encodes CDR1 DFQATT and CDR2 SNEGSKA (reference sequence). The CDR3 runs 15 residues. The CDR3 loop reads CSASTGTSGRYEQYF. Written as DNA, the CDR3 is TGCAGTGCTAGTACAGGGACTAGCGGGAGGTACGAGCAGTACTTC.

The chain links TRBV20-1 to TRBJ2-4; TRBD1 matches at 7 bases. The CDR3 runs to 15 residues. The V segment lost 1 base and the J segment 15 bases; nucleotides outside the gene matches: 18. Germline V CDR1 and CDR2: DFQATT, SNEGSKA (reference sequence). This CDR3 is CSARGFRDSSGDWYF. In nucleotides, the CDR3 is TGCAGTGCTAGAGGATTCCGGGACAGTTCGGGCGATTGGTACTTC.

This chain links TRBV27 with TRBJ2-5; D gene ambiguous. V was pared by 3 bases and J by 1 base, with 9 bases between. The V gene's germline CDR1 is MNHEY and CDR2 SMNVEV (reference sequence). The CDR3 totals 14 residues. DNA for the CDR3: TGTGCCAGCAGTTTTTTACCAGCCCAAGAGACCCAGTACTTC. It translates to CASSFLPAQETQYF.

The rearrangement joins TRBV7-9 to TRBJ1-2; D remains ambiguous. Per the germline V gene, CDR1 is SEHNR and CDR2 is FQNEAQ (reference sequence). V lost 1 base to trimming and J lost 8 bases, with 5 bases between them. The CDR3 extends over 11 amino acids. The CDR3 reads CASSLDTGYTF. CDR3 DNA sequence: TGTGCCAGCAGCTTAGATACGGGCTACACCTTC.

The chain has TRBV6-2 or TRBV6-3 and TRBJ1-2, with D unclear. Germline CDR1 is MNHEY and CDR2 is SVGEGT. The CDR3 spans 16 residues. The ends were cut back, 4 bases at V and 8 bases at J, with 23 bases in the middle. The chain's CDR3 is CASSSYRAEGWNGYTF. CDR3 nucleotides: TGTGCCAGCAGTTCCTACCGGGCCGAGGGTTGGAACGGCTACACCTTC.

The chain recombines TRBV4-2 with TRBJ2-5; 10 positions agree with TRBD1. Germline assignment: CDR1 LGHNA and CDR2 YNFKEQ. Trimming removed 1 base from V and 5 bases from J; junction bases left unmatched: 10. The CDR3 spans 17 residues. The CDR3 DNA reads as TGTGCCAGCAGCCAAGTGGGGCCGGGACAGGGGATGGAGACCCAGTACTTC. It specifies CASSQVGPGQGMETQYF.

The table lists this clonotype with a few counts. The chain joins TRBV11-2 to TRBJ2-7; 10 bases match TRBD2. The CDR3 extends over 15 amino acids. Unmatched junction bases numbered 0, after V lost 0 bases and J lost 1 base. Per the germline V gene, CDR1 is SGHAT and CDR2 is FQNNGV. The CDR3 coding sequence is TGTGCCAGCAGCTTAGATAGCGGGAGGTCCTACGAGCAGTACTTC. Its translation is CASSLDSGRSYEQYF.

The sample holds a few counts of this clonotype. The J gene is TRBJ2-1, the V gene TRBV5-1, with 8 bases lining up with TRBD1. J gave up 7 bases and V 2 bases, and 2 bases lay outside the gene matches. From germline, CDR1 is SGHRS and CDR2 YFSETQ. CDR3 length: 13 amino acids. CDR3 nucleotides: TGCGCCAGCAGCTTCCAGGGGGCAAATGAGCAGTTCTTC. This codes for CASSFQGANEQFF.

This clonotype has just a few counts. V and J are TRBV5-1 and TRBJ1-1, with 7 bases lining up with TRBD1. V was clipped by 7 bases and J by 7 bases; unmatched bases: 10. The germline CDR1 and CDR2 sequences are SGHRS and YFSETQ. This CDR3 spans 13 amino acids. The chain's CDR3 is CASALVGQVEAFF. CDR3 in DNA: TGCGCCAGCGCCCTAGTAGGACAGGTTGAAGCTTTCTTT.

Worth noting for this clonotype: A junction boundary mismatches the germline segment, possibly from a read error. J is TRBJ2-5 and V is TRBV6-5; no reliable D call. CDR3 length equals 14 residues. In germline, CDR1 is MNHEY, CDR2 SVGAGI. CDR3 sequence: CASSDSMLSETQYF. In DNA form, the CDR3 reads TGTGCCAGCAGTGACTCAATGTTAAGCGAGACCCAGTACTTC.